This TCR beta chain was recovered during a study of chemoradiotherapy in HPV16-positive cancers. Overall study: Functional T-cell assays on two HPV16-positive patients' cells defined candidate HPV-specific clones and common TCR motifs.

Libraries were prepared by immunoSEQ multiplex PCR; TCRdb keeps only in-frame clonotypes and omits some of them. The sample holds several thousand clones; over 70% are singletons and the top ten take under 9%. This clone was seen more than once but under ten times. Germline CDR1 and CDR2: SEHNR and FQNEAQ (reference sequence). The CDR3 runs 12 residues. Trimming cost V 3 bases and J 7 bases, with 9 bases left between them. The sequences come from tumor tissue, collected from a patient who underwent chemoradiotherapy. The receptor's source is a human donor with HPV-associated anogenital cancer. V gene TRBV7-9 combines with J gene TRBJ1-2; the D is unclear. CDR3: CASSLAESGYTF. In nucleotides, the CDR3 is TGTGCCAGCAGCTTGGCTGAAAGTGGCTACACCTTC.